The 13 T cell receptor beta chains given below trace back to one sample, sequenced in a study of CD4 T cells in relation to SARS-CoV-2 and coronaviruses. Measured with immunoSEQ multiplex PCR; TCRdb has only the in-frame clones, and not every one. The sample holds roughly 18,000 clones; 65% to 80% are singletons and the top ten take roughly 31%. CD4+ T cells from unexposed donors were obtained before the COVID-19 pandemic (2011-2018). Isolation of CD4+ T cells took place after approximately 11 days in culture. Their specific antigens are unknown. The sequenced sample consisted of CD4+ T cells from PBMCs, cultured in vitro. These receptor sequences come from a human donor in good health.

The table lists this clone with a few counts. The V call is TRBV5-6, the J call TRBJ1-2; tentative D call: TRBD1 (6 bases). CDR3 size: 15 residues. Trimming took off 0 bases at V and 2 bases at J, with 11 bases between the two ends. Looked up from germline, CDR1 is SGHDT and CDR2 is YYEEEE. CDR3 DNA: TGTGCCAGCAGCTTGGCACAGGGATCCAACTATGGCTACACCTTC. Amino acids: CASSLAQGSNYGYTF.

The V gene is TRBV19, the J gene TRBJ1-4; 10 bases match TRBD1. The length of the CDR3 is 18 residues. Per the germline V gene, CDR1 is LNHDA and CDR2 is SQIVND (reference sequence). V was clipped by 5 bases and J by 7 bases; unmatched bases: 16. The CDR3: CASSLLGTGALGPEKLFF. CDR3 DNA: TGTGCCAGTAGTCTACTCGGGACAGGGGCTTTAGGGCCTGAAAAACTGTTTTTT.

V usage is TRBV24-1 and J usage is TRBJ1-2, with D possibly matching TRBD1 (6 bases). With 10 bases removed from V and 2 bases from J, the gap between germline ends came to 13 bases. The CDR3 runs 13 residues. Germline loops: CDR1 KGHDR, CDR2 SFDVKD. CDR3 region: CATRGAGNYGYTF. CDR3 in DNA: TGTGCCACGCGGGGGGCAGGCAACTATGGCTACACCTTC.

V gene TRBV5-4 combines with J gene TRBJ2-3; D remains unclear. V lost 4 bases and J lost 2, with 5 bases in between. The CDR3 covers 12 residues. Germline CDR1 SGHNT, CDR2 YYREEE (reference sequence). The CDR3 region has the DNA TGTGCCAGCAGCCTCTTCACAGATACGCAGTATTTT. It is translated as CASSLFTDTQYF.

This clone has just a few counts. The chain is built from TRBV10-3 and TRBJ2-1; D ambiguous. The V end was cut by 8 bases, the J end by 10 bases, with 18 bases between. The CDR3 extends over 13 amino acids. CDR1 is ENHRY, CDR2 SYGVKD, per germline. The CDR3 sequence is CAIAGSLLREQFF. As DNA, the CDR3 is TGTGCCATCGCCGGATCACTCCTGAGGGAGCAGTTCTTC.

The V call is TRBV4-1, the J call TRBJ2-7, with 7 bases aligning to TRBD2. This CDR3 spans 15 amino acids. The V gene's germline CDR1 is MGHRA and CDR2 YSYEKL. After removal of 1 base from V and 4 bases from J, the junction contained 7 bases not matched to a gene. CDR3 sequence (DNA): TGCGCCAGCAGCCAAGTGACTAGCCCTAGGTACGAGCAGTACTTC. Translated, it gives CASSQVTSPRYEQYF.

This sequence joins TRBV4-2 and TRBJ1-5, with D perhaps TRBD1 (5 bases). The CDR3 is 15 amino acids. In germline, CDR1 is LGHNA, CDR2 YNFKEQ. V shed 0 bases and J shed 5 bases, with 11 bases lying between them. CDR3 sequence: CASSQEGQGYQPQHF. CDR3 coding DNA: TGTGCCAGCAGCCAAGAGGGGCAGGGCTATCAGCCCCAGCATTTT.

In nucleotides, the CDR3 is TGTGCCAGCAGTGGAGCAGGGAGCATCAATCAGCCCCAGCATTTT. This encodes CASSGAGSINQPQHF. The chain joins TRBV6-1 to TRBJ1-5, with D tentatively TRBD1 (5 bases). This CDR3 is built from 15 residues. Germline lookup yields CDR1 MNHNS and CDR2 SASEGT. V lost 4 bases to trimming and J lost 3 bases, with 13 bases between them.

The chain joins TRBV6-5 to TRBJ2-1; 8 positions agree with TRBD1. The ends lost 5 bases at V and 9 bases at J; junction bases unmatched: 3. CDR1 and CDR2 from the germline V gene are MNHEY and SVGAGI. The CDR3 extends over 12 amino acids. CDR3 sequence reads: CASSPDRGEQFF. The CDR3 nucleotides read TGTGCCAGCAGTCCCGACAGGGGTGAGCAGTTCTTC.

This chain uses TRBV7-9 with TRBJ2-7; TRBD1 aligns across 9 bases. This CDR3 region has 17 residues. The germline gives CDR1 SEHNR, CDR2 FQNEAQ (reference sequence). The V gene end was trimmed by 5 bases and the J gene end by 0 bases; junction bases not matched to a gene: 11. The CDR3 protein is CASSRLGTGRNSYEQYF. The CDR3 nucleotides read TGTGCCAGCAGCCGCCTAGGGACAGGGCGAAACTCCTACGAGCAGTACTTC.

This clone has just a few counts. The gene calls are TRBV24-1 and TRBJ1-2; D remains ambiguous. In germline, CDR1 is KGHDR, CDR2 SFDVKD. Trimming left V 5 bases short and J 4 bases short, with 13 bases between. There are 14 residues in the CDR3. The CDR3 here is CATSGEAVSYGYTF. DNA of the CDR3: TGTGCCACCAGTGGGGAGGCCGTTTCCTATGGCTACACCTTC.

The chain couples TRBV7-9 to TRBJ2-3; D is unresolved. Per germline, CDR1 SEHNR and CDR2 FQNEAQ (reference sequence). This CDR3 spans 12 amino acids. Trimming removed 5 bases from V and 5 bases from J, with 8 bases in between. This chain's CDR3 is CASSVLEDTQYF. The CDR3 DNA follows: TGTGCCAGCAGCGTTTTGGAAGATACGCAGTATTTT.

The CDR3 protein is CASSTRTGTGNTIYF. The CDR3 bases are TGTGCCAGCAGCACCCGGACAGGGACTGGAAACACCATATATTTT. V is TRBV3-1 (or the pseudogene TRBV3-2) and J is TRBJ1-3, with TRBD1 matching 8 bases. Trimming took 5 bases from V and 2 from J; bases not matched to a gene: 5. From germline, CDR1 is LGHDT and CDR2 YNNKEL (reference sequence). The CDR3 has 15 residues.